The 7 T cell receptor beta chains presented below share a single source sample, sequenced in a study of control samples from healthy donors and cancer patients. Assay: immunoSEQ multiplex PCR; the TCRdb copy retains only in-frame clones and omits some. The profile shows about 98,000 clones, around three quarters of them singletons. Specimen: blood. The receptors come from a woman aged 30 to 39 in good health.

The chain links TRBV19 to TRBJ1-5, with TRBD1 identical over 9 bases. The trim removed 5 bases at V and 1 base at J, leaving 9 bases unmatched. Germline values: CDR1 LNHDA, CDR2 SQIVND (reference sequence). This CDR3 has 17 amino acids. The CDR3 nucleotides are TGTGCCAGTAGTTTGGACAGGGGCACAGGGAGCAATCAGCCCCAGCATTTT. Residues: CASSLDRGTGSNQPQHF.

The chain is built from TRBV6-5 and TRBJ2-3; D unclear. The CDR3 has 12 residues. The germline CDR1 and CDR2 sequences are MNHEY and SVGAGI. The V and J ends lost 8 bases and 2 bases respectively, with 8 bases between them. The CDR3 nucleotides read TGTGCCAGCGGGGTGTACACAGATACGCAGTATTTT. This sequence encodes CASGVYTDTQYF.

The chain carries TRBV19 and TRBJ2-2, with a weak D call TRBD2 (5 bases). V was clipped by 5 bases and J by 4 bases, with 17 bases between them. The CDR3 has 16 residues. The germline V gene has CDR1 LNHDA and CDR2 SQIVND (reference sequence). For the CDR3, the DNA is TGTGCCAGTAGTCCCCCGAGGGTTATGGGCACCGGGGAGCTGTTTTTT. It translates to CASSPPRVMGTGELFF.

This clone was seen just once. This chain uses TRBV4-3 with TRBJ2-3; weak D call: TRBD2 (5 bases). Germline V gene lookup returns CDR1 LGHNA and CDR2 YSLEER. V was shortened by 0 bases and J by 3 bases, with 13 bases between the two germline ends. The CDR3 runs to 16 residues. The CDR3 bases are TGCGCCAGCAGCCAAGACGGGAATTCGATTACAGATACGCAGTATTTT. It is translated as CASSQDGNSITDTQYF.

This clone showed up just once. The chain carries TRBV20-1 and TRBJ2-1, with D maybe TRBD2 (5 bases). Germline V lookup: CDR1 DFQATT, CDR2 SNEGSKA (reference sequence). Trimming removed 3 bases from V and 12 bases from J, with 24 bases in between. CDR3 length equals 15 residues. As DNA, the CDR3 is TGCAGTGCTAGTCCGGCCTTTGTTACAAGAGAGGGGCAGTTCTTC. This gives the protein CSASPAFVTREGQFF.

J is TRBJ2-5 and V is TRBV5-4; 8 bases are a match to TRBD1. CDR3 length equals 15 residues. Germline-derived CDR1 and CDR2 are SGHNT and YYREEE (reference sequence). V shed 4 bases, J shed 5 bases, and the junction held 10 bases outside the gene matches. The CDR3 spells CASSPTQGAWETQYF. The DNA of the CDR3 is TGTGCCAGCAGCCCCACCCAGGGGGCCTGGGAGACCCAGTACTTC.

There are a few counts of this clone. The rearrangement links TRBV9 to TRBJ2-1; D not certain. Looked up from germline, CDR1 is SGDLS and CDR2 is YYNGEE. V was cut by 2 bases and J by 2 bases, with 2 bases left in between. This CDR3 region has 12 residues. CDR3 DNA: TGTGCCAGCAGCGTTACCTACAATGAGCAGTTCTTC. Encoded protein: CASSVTYNEQFF.